This T cell receptor (beta chain) was retrieved from a study of T cell repertoires in cytomegalovirus infection. Study as a whole: In public TCR beta signatures, there were indications of both CMV infection and matching HLA type.

Germline lookup yields CDR1 SEHNR and CDR2 FQNEAQ (reference sequence). CDR3 length equals 14 residues. The trim removed 11 bases at V and 4 bases at J, leaving 13 bases unmatched. This clonotype was recorded at least ten times. TCRdb reprocessed the reads with MiXCR, giving one entry per CDR3 protein. The sample lists 290,000 or so distinct CDR3 sequences; about 8.8% were seen once. The clonotype comes from a human donor in good health (CMV status not recorded). Some clones in this sample may be carry-over from other donors' samples. The chain joins TRBV7-9 to TRBJ2-5; 7 nucleotides line up with TRBD2. Sequencing input: PBMCs. The chain's CDR3 is CAQDGTNAGETQYF. DNA for the CDR3: TGTGCCCAAGACGGGACTAATGCTGGAGAGACCCAGTACTTC.